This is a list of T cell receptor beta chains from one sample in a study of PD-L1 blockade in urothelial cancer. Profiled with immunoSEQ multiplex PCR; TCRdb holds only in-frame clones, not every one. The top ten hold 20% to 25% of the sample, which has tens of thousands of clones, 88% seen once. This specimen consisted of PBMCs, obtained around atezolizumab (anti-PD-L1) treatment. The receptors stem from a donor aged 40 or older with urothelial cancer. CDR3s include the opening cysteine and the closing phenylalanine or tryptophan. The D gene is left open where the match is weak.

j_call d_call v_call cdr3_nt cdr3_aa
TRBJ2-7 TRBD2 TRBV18 TGTGCCAGCTCCCCCGCTAGCGGGAAGTTGGACGAGCAGTACTTC CASSPASGKLDEQYF
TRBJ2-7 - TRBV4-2 TGTGCCAGCAGCCCATCCATCCCTATCCGCTACGAGCAGTACTTC CASSPSIPIRYEQYF
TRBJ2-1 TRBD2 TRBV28 TGTGCCAGCAGCACCAGCGGATGGGGGGGGAGCCGCAATGAGCAGTTCTTC CASSTSGWGGSRNEQFF
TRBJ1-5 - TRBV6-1 TGTGCCAGCACCAAGGGACGCGGGGACGAGCCCCAGCATTTT CASTKGRGDEPQHF
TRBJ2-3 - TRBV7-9 TGTGCCAGCAGCACCCAGGGATCTAGCACAGATACGCAGTATTTT CASSTQGSSTDTQYF
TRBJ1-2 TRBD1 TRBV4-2 TGTGCCAGCAGCCGCCCACAGGGGGAAGGCTATGGCTACACCTTC CASSRPQGEGYGYTF
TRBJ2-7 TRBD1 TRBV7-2 TGTGCCAGCAGCCTAACAGGGGGCGCGTTGGGTGGCTACGAGCAGTACTTC CASSLTGGALGGYEQYF
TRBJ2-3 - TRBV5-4 TGTGCCAGCAGCTTCGGGGGCGGGGGACCCCTTAGCACAGATACGCAGTATTTT CASSFGGGGPLSTDTQYF
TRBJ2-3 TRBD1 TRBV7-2 TGTGCCAGCAGGGACAGGGTCCCAGATACGCAGTATTTT CASRDRVPDTQYF
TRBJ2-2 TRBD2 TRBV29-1 TGCAGCGTTGGGGGAGGGACCGCGAACACCGGGGAGCTGTTTTTT CSVGGGTANTGELFF
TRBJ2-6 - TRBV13 TGTGCCAGCAGCTTAGGATTTCAGGGGTCCCTTACGGGGGCCAACGTCCTGACTTTC CASSLGFQGSLTGANVLTF
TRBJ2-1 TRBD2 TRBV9 TGTGCCAGCAGCGTGGAGGGGTCGGGAGGGCTCAATGAGCAGTTCTTC CASSVEGSGGLNEQFF
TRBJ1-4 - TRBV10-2 TGCGCCAGCAGTGCGAGGGGGACACCGGTGGATGAAAAACTGTTTTTT CASSARGTPVDEKLFF
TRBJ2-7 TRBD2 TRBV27 TGTGCCAGCAGTTTTTGGGGGGGGAACTACGAGCAGTACTTC CASSFWGGNYEQYF
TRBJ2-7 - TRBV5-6 TGTGCCAGCAGCTTGGTTGGGAGTACCTCCTACGAGCAGTACTTC CASSLVGSTSYEQYF
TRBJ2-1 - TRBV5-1 TGCGCCAGCAGCTTGTTGGGAGACTCCTACAATGAGCAGTTCTTC CASSLLGDSYNEQFF
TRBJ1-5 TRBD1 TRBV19 TGTGCCAGTACCCCACAGGGGCCCTATAGCAATCAGCCCCAGCATTTT CASTPQGPYSNQPQHF